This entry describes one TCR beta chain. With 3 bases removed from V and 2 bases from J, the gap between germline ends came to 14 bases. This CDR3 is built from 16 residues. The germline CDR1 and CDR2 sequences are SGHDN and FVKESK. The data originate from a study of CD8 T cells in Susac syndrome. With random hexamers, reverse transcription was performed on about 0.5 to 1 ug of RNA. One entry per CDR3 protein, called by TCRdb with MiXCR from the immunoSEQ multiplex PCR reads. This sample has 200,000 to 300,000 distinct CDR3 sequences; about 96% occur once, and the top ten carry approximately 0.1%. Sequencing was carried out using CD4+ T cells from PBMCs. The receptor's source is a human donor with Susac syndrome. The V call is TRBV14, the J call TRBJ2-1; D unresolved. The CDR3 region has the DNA TGTGCCAGCAGCCATAGGCTCTACGAACCCTACAATGAGCAGTTCTTC. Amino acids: CASSHRLYEPYNEQFF.